The present T cell receptor (beta chain) was sequenced within a study of T cell clones after liver transplantation. Overall study: Blood was drawn pre-transplant, before withdrawal, and after full or failed withdrawal.

V was shortened by 6 bases and J by 2 bases, with 17 bases between the two germline ends. There are 17 residues in the CDR3. The germline V gene encodes CDR1 SGHVS and CDR2 FNYEAQ. Overall study findings and caveats: Conclusions were preliminary, with small, heterogeneous patient groups. Compared with third party-reactive sequences, donor-reactive ones declined more, independent of withdrawal success.

Generated by immunoSEQ multiplex PCR, the TCRdb table keeps only in-frame clones and is missing some. Among approximately 71,000 clones listed, about 91% were seen once. Regarding this clone: Antigen specificity is unknown.

Sequenced here: CD4+ T cells from blood, sampled nearly 26 months after liver transplant. The rearrangement joins TRBV7-6 to TRBJ2-6, with TRBD1 as a possible D gene (6 bases). This receptor was identified in a human patient who received a liver transplant. The graft donor may have contributed some T cells. The CDR3 DNA is TGTGCCAGCAGTTCCACTACAGGGTCGGCTGGGGCCAACGTCCTGACTTTC. Translation: CASSSTTGSAGANVLTF.